These 4 T cell receptor beta chains were sequenced from one sample in a study of siplizumab effects on memory and regulatory T cells. Only in-frame clones appear in the TCRdb table, and some are missing; sequencing was by immunoSEQ multiplex PCR. The sample yields 95,000 to 100,000 clones, around 90% seen once. Sequences were obtained from non-Treg CD4+ T cells sorted from blood. Source of these receptors: a human donor in good health.

The V gene is TRBV6-1, the J gene TRBJ2-1; TRBD2 might be the D (5 bases). CDR3 length: 11 amino acids. V was shortened by 11 bases and J by 4 bases, with 9 bases between the two germline ends. The germline V gene encodes CDR1 MNHNS and CDR2 SASEGT. The CDR3 here is CAFRGYNEQFF. The CDR3 nucleotides read TGTGCCTTTCGAGGGTACAATGAGCAGTTCTTC.

The chain carries TRBV18 and TRBJ2-2; perhaps TRBD1 as D (6 bases). The V end was cut by 1 base, the J end by 3 bases, with 9 bases between. Per the germline V gene, CDR1 is KGHSH and CDR2 is LQKENI. CDR3 length: 15 residues. CDR3 DNA: TGTGCCAGCTCACCACGGGACATACACACCGGGGAGCTGTTTTTT. Translation gives CASSPRDIHTGELFF. Looking up the rest from reference TRBV18 and TRBJ2-2 gives the full variable domain: NAGVMQNPRHLVRRRGQEARLRCSPMKGHSHVYWYRQLPEEGLKFMVYLQKENIIDESGMPKERFSAEFPKEGPSILRIQQVVRGDSAAYFCASSPRDIHTGELFFGEGSRLTVL.

CDR3 nucleotide sequence: TGTGCCAGCTCACCAAGTCAAGAAAGGGGACTAGCGGGGACCCAGTACTTC. It yields the protein CASSPSQERGLAGTQYF. This chain links TRBV18 with TRBJ2-5; the match to TRBD2 covers 12 bases. Germline loops: CDR1 KGHSH, CDR2 LQKENI. Unmatched junction bases numbered 11, after V lost 2 bases and J lost 7 bases. The CDR3 is 17 residues long.

V is TRBV5-5 and J is TRBJ1-5; D is unresolved. Trimming removed 3 bases from V and 3 bases from J, with 13 bases in between. The CDR3 extends over 15 amino acids. The germline gives CDR1 SGHKS, CDR2 YYEKEE (reference sequence). The CDR3 here is CASSSQAVINQPQHF. In DNA, the CDR3 is TGTGCCAGCAGCTCGCAGGCAGTCATCAATCAGCCCCAGCATTTT. The whole variable domain, filled in from reference TRBV5-5 and TRBJ1-5, reads DAGVTQSPTHLIKTRGQQVTLRCSPISGHKSVSWYQQVLGQGPQFIFQYYEKEERGRGNFPDRFSARQFPNYSSELNVNALLLGDSALYLCASSSQAVINQPQHFGDGTRLSIL.